One sample yielded the 18 T cell receptor beta chains listed below, sequenced in a study of cytomegalovirus exposure and HLA in healthy donors. The PCR was carried out with 60 Vbeta primers and 13 Jbeta primers. The data were produced by immunoSEQ multiplex PCR, yet TCRdb's version contains in-frame clones alone and is incomplete. The table shows 85,000 to 110,000 clones, with approximately 66% occurring only once. Source material: PBMCs. Receptors originate from a woman between 50 and 59 years old in good health and CMV-seronegative.

The rearrangement links TRBV11-2 to TRBJ1-1; possibly TRBD1 for D (5 bases). Germline V gene lookup returns CDR1 SGHAT and CDR2 FQNNGV. This CDR3 region has 14 residues. Trimming removed 3 bases from V and 1 base from J, with 9 bases in between. The chain's CDR3 is CASSLTEANTEAFF. The CDR3 nucleotides are TGTGCCAGCAGCTTGACAGAAGCGAACACTGAAGCTTTCTTT.

DNA of the CDR3: TGTGCCAGCAGCCGAAGGGTCAACGCAGCGGGCCCCGGATCCCAAGAGACCCAGTACTTC. It encodes CASSRRVNAAGPGSQETQYF. This sequence joins TRBV7-8 and TRBJ2-5, with D perhaps TRBD2 (6 bases). The CDR3 loop spans 20 amino acids. V lost 5 bases and J lost 1, with 29 bases in between. Germline CDR1 reads SGHVS; CDR2 reads FQNEAQ.

This clone is a singleton in its sample. V and J are TRBV19 and TRBJ2-6; 7 bases align to TRBD2. The CDR3 spans 15 residues. J gave up 2 bases and V 6 bases, and 4 bases lay outside the gene matches. Germline CDR1 LNHDA, CDR2 SQIVND (reference sequence). The DNA for the CDR3 is TGTGCCAGTAGAAGGGAGGGAGCTGGGGCCAACGTCCTGACTTTC. This sequence encodes CASRREGAGANVLTF.

J is TRBJ1-1 and V is TRBV19; 7 nucleotides line up with TRBD1. The CDR3 is 15 residues long. Trimming at V came to 1 base and at J to 6 bases, leaving 8 bases not matched to a gene. In germline, CDR1 is LNHDA, CDR2 SQIVND (reference sequence). In nucleotides, the CDR3 is TGTGCCAGTAGTATAGGTGACAGGGCGATCGCTGAAGCTTTCTTT. Translation: CASSIGDRAIAEAFF.

V gene TRBV19 combines with J gene TRBJ2-2; 8 nucleotides line up with TRBD1. CDR1 LNHDA and CDR2 SQIVND come from the germline V gene (reference sequence). Losses at the gene ends were 1 base for V and 4 bases for J; bases not matched to a gene: 5. The CDR3 length is 16 residues. CDR3 sequence (DNA): TGTGCCAGTAGTATAGGAGCGACAGGGGTCACCGGGGAGCTGTTTTTT. Translated: CASSIGATGVTGELFF.

This clone was seen a handful of times. The CDR3 sequence: CASSPTLSSGVRDTQYF. DNA of the CDR3: TGTGCCAGCTCACCAACTTTGAGTAGCGGGGTGAGAGATACGCAGTATTTT. The gene calls are TRBV18 and TRBJ2-3, with TRBD2 matching over 8 bases. The V gene end was trimmed by 2 bases and the J gene end by 5 bases; junction bases not matched to a gene: 12. CDR1 is KGHSH, CDR2 LQKENI, per germline. The CDR3 consists of 17 residues.

The CDR3 region is CASRPDRGGPQHF. In DNA form, the CDR3 reads TGTGCCAGCAGACCGGACAGGGGGGGGCCCCAGCATTTT. V is TRBV6-5 and J is TRBJ1-5; 10 bases align to TRBD1. The CDR3 is made up of 13 amino acids. J lost 9 bases, V lost 6 bases, and 5 bases had no gene match. Germline CDR1 is MNHEY and CDR2 is SVGAGI.

V is TRBV28 and J is TRBJ1-4, with D unresolved. Germline V gene sequence: CDR1 MDHEN, CDR2 SYDVKM. This CDR3 has 12 amino acids. V shed 6 bases and J shed 10 bases, with 12 bases lying between them. The CDR3 sequence: CASRDLRGKLFF. The CDR3 coding sequence is TGTGCCAGCAGAGACCTCCGGGGAAAACTGTTTTTT.

CDR3: CASSPGQDAGEQFF. The CDR3 bases are TGTGCCAGCAGCCCCGGGCAGGACGCAGGGGAGCAGTTCTTC. This rearrangement joins TRBV9 to TRBJ2-1, with D possibly being TRBD1 (5 bases). The CDR3 contains 14 residues. CDR1 SGDLS and CDR2 YYNGEE come from the germline V gene. V shed 4 bases and J shed 10 bases, with 18 bases lying between them.

This clone was observed a handful of times. V usage is TRBV28 and J usage is TRBJ2-7; the D gene is possibly TRBD2 (5 bases). Germline-derived CDR1 and CDR2 are MDHEN and SYDVKM. Trimming removed 5 bases from V and 1 base from J, with 9 bases in between. This CDR3 comprises 13 residues. The CDR3 is CASSRTPSYEQYF. The CDR3, as DNA: TGTGCCAGCAGTCGGACTCCATCCTACGAGCAGTACTTC.

V and J are TRBV10-3 and TRBJ2-7; D may be TRBD1 (5 bases). V lost 6 bases and J lost 2, with 14 bases in between. The germline gives CDR1 ENHRY, CDR2 SYGVKD. CDR3 length: 14 residues. This chain's CDR3 is CAIRNPGNTYEQYF. DNA for the CDR3: TGTGCCATCAGAAACCCAGGGAACACCTACGAGCAGTACTTC.

A few counts support this clone. V usage is TRBV29-1 and J usage is TRBJ2-3, with D possibly being TRBD2 (5 bases). Trimming pared 7 bases from V and 5 bases from J, leaving 22 bases between. Germline V gene lookup returns CDR1 SQVTM and CDR2 ANQGSEA. The length of the CDR3 is 15 residues. As DNA, the CDR3 is TGCAGCGGTGGGAGTAATGGCGGTGCTAAAGATACGCAGTATTTT. This sequence encodes CSGGSNGGAKDTQYF.

V is TRBV7-8 and J is TRBJ1-1; D is undetermined. CDR1 is SGHVS and CDR2 is FQNEAQ in the germline V gene. The CDR3 totals 18 residues. Trimming removed 3 bases at V and 0 bases at J, with 20 bases between. The CDR3, as DNA: TGTGCCAGCAGCTTTGGATTCGGTCTCGGGGATCTGAACACTGAAGCTTTCTTT. Protein product: CASSFGFGLGDLNTEAFF.

In this sample, this clone turned up a few times. V and J are TRBV7-9 and TRBJ2-7, with 8 bases aligning to TRBD1. The CDR3 sequence is 15 residues long. Trimming removed 3 bases from V and 1 base from J; junction bases left unmatched: 5. Germline CDR1 SEHNR, CDR2 FQNEAQ (reference sequence). CDR3 region: CASSFPGTGSYEQYF. DNA of the CDR3: TGTGCCAGCAGCTTTCCGGGGACAGGTTCCTACGAGCAGTACTTC.

V and J are TRBV4-1 and TRBJ1-2, with 12 bases that match TRBD1. The germline V gene has CDR1 MGHRA and CDR2 YSYEKL. CDR3 length: 15 amino acids. V lost 4 bases, J lost 7 bases, and 7 bases stayed unmatched. In DNA form, the CDR3 reads TGCGCCAGCAGCCCCCCCAGGGACAGGGGGCTTGGCTACACCTTC. This sequence encodes CASSPPRDRGLGYTF.

The rearrangement uses TRBV7-2 and TRBJ1-1, with no clear D. This CDR3 has 15 amino acids. The V gene lost 1 base and the J gene lost 1 base, with 10 bases spanning the gap. Germline CDR1 is SGHTA and CDR2 is FQGNSA. The CDR3 nucleotides are TGTGCCAGCAGCTTAGGAGCAGGAAGGAACACTGAAGCTTTCTTT. Its translation: CASSLGAGRNTEAFF.

The J gene is TRBJ1-6, the V gene TRBV6-5, with TRBD1 identical over 8 bases. CDR3 size: 16 residues. Germline trimming cut 2 bases from V and 6 bases from J; bases unmatched to any gene: 6. Germline V gene data show CDR1 as MNHEY and CDR2 as SVGAGI. The CDR3 sequence is CASSYETGVGNSPLHF. Here the CDR3 DNA reads TGTGCCAGCAGTTACGAGACAGGGGTGGGTAATTCACCCCTCCACTTT.

The rearrangement links TRBV20-1 to TRBJ1-2, with 7 positions matching TRBD1. V was pared by 6 bases and J by 3 bases, with 1 base of the junction left unmatched. The CDR3 is made up of 11 amino acids. Germline V lookup: CDR1 DFQATT, CDR2 SNEGSKA (reference sequence). DNA for the CDR3: TGCAGTGCCAGGGGGGACTATGGCTACACCTTC. It translates to CSARGDYGYTF.